This is a list of T cell receptor beta chains from one sample in a study of cytomegalovirus exposure and HLA in healthy donors. This table comes from immunoSEQ multiplex PCR, and its TCRdb copy is limited to in-frame clones, with some not included. The table lists tens of thousands of clones, around nine tenths of them singletons, with approximately 3% in the top ten. Sequenced material: PBMCs. The source is a boy aged 10-17 years in good health and CMV-seronegative. Both conserved end residues are part of each CDR3. Fields, in order: J gene, D gene, clone size, V gene, CDR3 DNA, CDR3 protein. D genes are given only for firm matches. Clone sizes are given selectively: once, few, many, or a class where the clone is expanded.

TRBJ2-5 | TRBD2 | once | TRBV10-3 | TGTGCCATCAGTGATGAAGCGGGGAGGGAGACCCAGTACTTC | CAISDEAGRETQYF
TRBJ2-2 | TRBD2 | once | TRBV5-1 | TGCGCCAGCAGCTTGGCTCGGGGGGCGAACACCGGGGAGCTGTTTTTT | CASSLARGANTGELFF
TRBJ2-2 | NA | NA | TRBV21-1 | TGTGCCAGCAGCCCTACCTCCAGGGGCACCGGGGAGCTGTTTTTT | CASSPTSRGTGELFF
TRBJ2-7 | NA | NA | TRBV6-1 | TGTGCCACCACGTGGTGGCAGGGCTACGAGCAGTACTTC | CATTWWQGYEQYF
TRBJ2-7 | NA | NA | TRBV14 | TGTGCCAGCAGCCAAGATCGTGGACAACGGGACGAGCAGTACTTC | CASSQDRGQRDEQYF
TRBJ2-1 | NA | NA | TRBV2 | TGTGCCAGCAGTGGGAGAGTAGGTGAGCAGTTCTTC | CASSGRVGEQFF
TRBJ1-3 | NA | NA | TRBV5-1 | TGCGCCAGCAGGGCCGGAGGATCCCAGGACACCATATATTTT | CASRAGGSQDTIYF
TRBJ2-1 | TRBD2 | NA | TRBV5-1 | TGCGCCAGCAGCCAAAGACTAGCGGGGGGCTACAATGAGCAGTTCTTC | CASSQRLAGGYNEQFF
TRBJ2-1 | TRBD1 | NA | TRBV6-4 | TGTGCCAGCAGTGTGGGGGGACAGGGTTGGAATGAGCAGTTCTTC | CASSVGGQGWNEQFF
TRBJ2-4 | TRBD1 | NA | TRBV27 | TGTGCCAGCAGTTTGGGGGACAGGCTAGCCAAAAACATTCAGTACTTC | CASSLGDRLAKNIQYF
TRBJ2-5 | NA | NA | TRBV7-6 | TGTGCCAGCAGCTGGGCCCATACAGAGACCCAGTACTTC | CASSWAHTETQYF
TRBJ2-7 | NA | NA | TRBV6-5 | TGTGCCAGCAGCCCTTTGGGGGGGCCCTACGAGCAGTACTTC | CASSPLGGPYEQYF
TRBJ2-2 | NA | NA | TRBV14 | TGTGCCAGCAGCCAGGAGCGGGTCCCCACCGGGGAGCTGTTTTTT | CASSQERVPTGELFF
TRBJ2-6 | NA | NA | TRBV7-2 | TGTGCCAGCGGGCTCGGGGGAGGTGGGGCCAACGTCCTGACTTTC | CASGLGGGGANVLTF
TRBJ2-1 | NA | NA | TRBV18 | TGTGCCAGCTCACCACCTGACCTTCCGGGGGAGCAGTTCTTC | CASSPPDLPGEQFF
TRBJ2-3 | NA | NA | TRBV4-3 | TGCGCCAGCAGCCAAGGATTGGGAAGCGGGCCAGATACGCAGTATTTT | CASSQGLGSGPDTQYF
TRBJ2-1 | TRBD2 | once | TRBV15 | TGTGCCACCAGCAGGACTAGCGGGGGGAGTAATGAGCAGTTCTTC | CATSRTSGGSNEQFF
TRBJ2-7 | TRBD1 | NA | TRBV18 | TGTGCCAGCTCACCACCTGGGACAGAAAGCGAGCAGTACTTC | CASSPPGTESEQYF
TRBJ1-1 | NA | NA | TRBV19 | TGTGCCAGTAGTACGGACAAAAGAACTGAAGCTTTCTTT | CASSTDKRTEAFF
TRBJ2-2 | TRBD1 | once | TRBV7-9 | TGTGCCAGCAGCTGGGACAGGTGGAGCGGGGAGCTGTTTTTT | CASSWDRWSGELFF
TRBJ1-4 | TRBD1 | NA | TRBV10-1 | TGCGCCAGCAGTGATACGTTAGGGACAGGTAATGAAAAACTGTTTTTT | CASSDTLGTGNEKLFF
TRBJ2-1 | TRBD2 | NA | TRBV11-2 | TGTGCCAGCAGCATTCTTAGCGGGACCTATGAGCAGTTCTTC | CASSILSGTYEQFF
TRBJ2-1 | TRBD2 | NA | TRBV7-6 | TGTGCCAGCAGCCTCCAGCGGGGGGACCAATACAATGAGCAGTTCTTC | CASSLQRGDQYNEQFF
TRBJ2-7 | TRBD1 | NA | TRBV4-1 | TGCGCCAGCAGTCAGACAGGGTACGAGCAGTACTTC | CASSQTGYEQYF
TRBJ1-2 | TRBD1 | once | TRBV28 | TGTGCCAGCAGTTTACCATCCCGAGACAGGGGCAATGGCTACACCTTC | CASSLPSRDRGNGYTF
TRBJ1-4 | NA | NA | TRBV19 | TGTGCCAGTAGTCCGCCGGGGGTTTCTAATGAAAAACTGTTTTTT | CASSPPGVSNEKLFF
TRBJ2-7 | TRBD1 | few | TRBV7-9 | TGTGCCAGCAGCTCCTTGACAGGGCCCCACTACGAGCAGTACTTC | CASSSLTGPHYEQYF
TRBJ2-2 | NA | NA | TRBV28 | TGTGCCAGCGAAAACCCGGGGGGCGCACTGTTTTTT | CASENPGGALFF
TRBJ1-5 | NA | once | TRBV4-2 | TGTGCCAGCAGCCAAGATTCAGTAGGGGCGCAGCATTTT | CASSQDSVGAQHF
TRBJ1-4 | NA | NA | TRBV29-1 | TGCAGCGTTGCTTCAGGCTCCACTAATGAAAAACTGTTTTTT | CSVASGSTNEKLFF
TRBJ2-3 | TRBD2 | NA | TRBV2 | TGTGCCAGCAGTCGGACTAGCGGGGGGGCAAATACGCAGTATTTT | CASSRTSGGANTQYF
TRBJ2-7 | NA | NA | TRBV5-1 | TGCGCCAGCAGCTTCTTCGACACTTACTACGAGCAGTACTTC | CASSFFDTYYEQYF
TRBJ1-2 | TRBD1 | NA | TRBV7-9 | TGTGCCAGCAGCTCCGACAGGGGGGCTAACTATGGCTACACCTTC | CASSSDRGANYGYTF
TRBJ2-1 | NA | few | TRBV15 | TGTGCCACCAGCAGTGACTTAGAGCAGTTCTTC | CATSSDLEQFF
TRBJ2-7 | TRBD2 | NA | TRBV19 | TGTGCCAGTAGTAAACCGGGACTAGCGGGGGTAGGTGGCGAGCAGTACTTC | CASSKPGLAGVGGEQYF
TRBJ2-1 | TRBD2 | NA | TRBV4-2 | TGTGCCAGCAGCCAAGTCCAGCGGGGGGCCTACAATGAGCAGTTCTTC | CASSQVQRGAYNEQFF
TRBJ1-2 | TRBD1 | NA | TRBV28 | TGTGCCAACTCCGAGGACAGGGGGCCCGTGGGGGGCTACACCTTC | CANSEDRGPVGGYTF
TRBJ2-7 | NA | NA | TRBV27 | TGTGCCAGCAGTTGGACAAGTACCTACGAGCAGTACTTC | CASSWTSTYEQYF
TRBJ2-7 | NA | NA | TRBV27 | TGTGCCAGCAGTCCGAGCTGGGGGCAGTTCTACGAGCAGTACTTC | CASSPSWGQFYEQYF
TRBJ2-1 | NA | few | TRBV5-1 | TGCGCCAGCAGCTTAGTGAGGGGGATTTACAATGAGCAGTTCTTC | CASSLVRGIYNEQFF
TRBJ2-3 | NA | NA | TRBV6-4 | TGTGCCAGCAGTGGAGGCGGTGATACAGATACGCAGTATTTT | CASSGGGDTDTQYF
TRBJ2-7 | NA | NA | TRBV7-5 | TGTGTCAGAAGCGGGCGTTCCTACGAGCAGTACTTC | CVRSGRSYEQYF
TRBJ1-5 | NA | NA | TRBV27 | TGTGCCAGCAGTTTGGCGGGTAACCAGCCCCAGCATTTT | CASSLAGNQPQHF
TRBJ1-5 | TRBD1 | NA | TRBV7-2 | TGTGCCAGCAGCTTACCGGGACAGAAACCCCAGCATTTT | CASSLPGQKPQHF
TRBJ2-3 | NA | NA | TRBV6-5 | TGTGCCAGCAGTTACAATGGGCAGGGCACAGATACGCAGTATTTT | CASSYNGQGTDTQYF